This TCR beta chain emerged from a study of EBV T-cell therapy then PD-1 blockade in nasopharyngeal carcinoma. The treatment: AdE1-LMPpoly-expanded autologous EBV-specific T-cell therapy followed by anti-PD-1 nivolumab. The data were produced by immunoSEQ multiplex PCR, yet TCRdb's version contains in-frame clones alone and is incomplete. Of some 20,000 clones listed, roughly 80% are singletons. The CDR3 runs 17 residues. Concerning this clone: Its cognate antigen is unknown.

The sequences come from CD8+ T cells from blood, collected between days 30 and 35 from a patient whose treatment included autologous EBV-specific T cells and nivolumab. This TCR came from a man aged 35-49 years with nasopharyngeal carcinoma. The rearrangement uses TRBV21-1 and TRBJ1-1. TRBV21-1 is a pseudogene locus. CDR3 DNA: TGTGCCAGCAGCTCCCGGGGGGACAAGTTGGAGGGCTTTGAAGCTTTCTTT. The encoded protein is CASSSRGDKLEGFEAFF.